One T cell receptor (beta chain) is described in this entry. This record comes from a study of CD8 T cells in Susac syndrome. RNA amounts of 0.5 to 1 ug underwent reverse transcription with random hexamers. TCRdb re-derived calls from the immunoSEQ multiplex PCR reads in MiXCR, one entry per CDR3 protein. The sample records some 260,000 distinct CDR3 sequences, roughly 81% being singletons. Per the germline V gene, CDR1 is MNHNS and CDR2 is SASEGT. This CDR3 has 17 amino acids. V lost 6 bases to trimming and J lost 0 bases, with 20 bases between them. The source is a human donor with multiple sclerosis. Specimen: CD8+ T cells from PBMCs. V and J are TRBV6-1 and TRBJ1-1; a weak D match, TRBD1 (6 bases). CDR3 bases: TGTGCCAGCAGCCGTTCCTCATACAGGGAAATGAACACTGAAGCTTTCTTT. Translating it yields CASSRSSYREMNTEAFF.